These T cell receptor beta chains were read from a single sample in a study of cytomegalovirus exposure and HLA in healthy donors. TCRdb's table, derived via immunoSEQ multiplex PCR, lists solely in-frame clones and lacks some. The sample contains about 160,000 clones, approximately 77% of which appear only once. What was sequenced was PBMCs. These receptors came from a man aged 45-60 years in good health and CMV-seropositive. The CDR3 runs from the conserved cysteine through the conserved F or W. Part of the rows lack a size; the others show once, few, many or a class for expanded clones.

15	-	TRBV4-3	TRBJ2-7	CASSQDRGFPDEQYF
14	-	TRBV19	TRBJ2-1	CASRLLASYNEQFF
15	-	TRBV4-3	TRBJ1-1	CASSQTTGGWTEAFF
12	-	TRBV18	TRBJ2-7	CASSPGGGEQYF
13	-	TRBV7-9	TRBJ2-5	CASSFRAQETQYF
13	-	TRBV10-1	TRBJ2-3	CASSGQNTDTQYF
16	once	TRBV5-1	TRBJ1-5	CASSLDGDSNYQPQHF
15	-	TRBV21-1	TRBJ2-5	CASSKYVRGRETQYF
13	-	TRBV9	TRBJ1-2	CASSVAAGGRYTF
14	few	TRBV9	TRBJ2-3	CASSGGTSPDTQYF
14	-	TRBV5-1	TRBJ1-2	CASSLEQGNYGYTF
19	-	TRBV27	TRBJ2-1	CASSPRTSGGSYIYNEQFF
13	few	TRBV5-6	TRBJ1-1	CASTREGVNEAFF
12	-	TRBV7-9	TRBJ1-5	CASSLQDQPQHF
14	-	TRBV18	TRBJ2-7	CASSPSGQGYEQYF
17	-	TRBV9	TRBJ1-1	CASSVSHGETLNTEAFF
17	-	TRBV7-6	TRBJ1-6	CASSLGETGTGNSPLHF
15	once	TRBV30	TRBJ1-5	CAWSTPGVGNQPQHF
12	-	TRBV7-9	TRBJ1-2	CASSGQGGGYTF
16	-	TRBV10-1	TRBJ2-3	CASSETPGHLTDTQYF
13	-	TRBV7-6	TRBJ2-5	CASSLVARGEQYF
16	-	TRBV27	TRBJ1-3	CASSSGARDAGNTIYF
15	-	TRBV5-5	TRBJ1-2	CASSLFGESNYGYTF
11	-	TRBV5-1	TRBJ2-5	CASRSGETQYF
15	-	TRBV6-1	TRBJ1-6	CASSESEQGSSPLHF
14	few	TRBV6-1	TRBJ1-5	CASSLDISNQPQHF
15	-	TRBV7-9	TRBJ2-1	CASSQGPGTYNEQFF
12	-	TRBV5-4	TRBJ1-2	CASSLDISGYTF
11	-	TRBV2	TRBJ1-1	CASSERVEAFF
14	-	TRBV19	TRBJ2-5	CASSIDHRKETQYF
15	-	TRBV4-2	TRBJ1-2	CASSQGEEGVYGYTF
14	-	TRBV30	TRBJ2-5	CAWTRTSVEGTQYF
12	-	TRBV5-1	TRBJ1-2	CASSFEQGTYTF
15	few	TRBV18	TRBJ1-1	CASSPGGIWVTEAFF
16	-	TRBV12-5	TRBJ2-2	CASGSLAGLYTGELFF
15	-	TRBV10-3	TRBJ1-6	CAISERQKANSPLHF
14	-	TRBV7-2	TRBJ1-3	CASSMTGGRNTIYF
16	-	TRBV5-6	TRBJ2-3	CASSLQGLEVTDTQYF
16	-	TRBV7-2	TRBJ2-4	CASSLGQMLAKNIQYF